The clone carrying this T cell receptor (beta chain) showed up many times. Its antigen remains unidentified. The sample is drawn from a study of T cells after yellow fever vaccination. Study-wide context: In the case of low-cell-number fractions, SMART-Seq v4 Ultra Low Input was used for preparation.

Study conclusions and caveats: FACS-sorted repertoires could contain abundant clonotypes contaminating from the bulk population. Weaker overall was a secondary response that nonetheless peaked faster, on day 5 versus 15.

V shed 4 bases and J shed 5 bases, with 9 bases lying between them. The germline CDR1 and CDR2 sequences are SGHDT and YYEEEE. This CDR3 region has 12 residues. As TCR cDNA was made by 5'RACE template switching, a universal primer site and UMIs were added. Each CDR3 protein gets one entry after TCRdb re-called the 5' RACE reads with MiXCR. The data hold over 300,000 distinct CDR3 sequences, with roughly 4.3% observed a single time. The clonotype originates from a man in his late teens or twenties who received the YFV17D yellow fever vaccine. This chain connects TRBV5-6 to TRBJ1-2; D remains ambiguous. Specimen: PBMCs, collected 5 days after the yellow fever booster vaccination. The CDR3: CASSASGYGYTF. As DNA, the CDR3 is TGTGCCAGCAGCGCCAGTGGTTATGGCTACACCTTC.